This T cell receptor beta chain was sequenced in a study of beta chain features in type 1 diabetes. The overall study: The study found patients and healthy donors alike in age, gender and cell yields.

Trimming stripped 11 bases from V and 2 bases from J, with 24 bases between. Per the germline V gene, CDR1 is MDHEN and CDR2 is SYDVKM. The CDR3 length is 16 residues. Study outcomes and limitations: For Type 1 diabetes patients, all four CD4+ subsets carried TCRB CDR3s that were moderately but significantly shorter. A PCR bias possibly favoring shorter templates would apply equally to patients and controls.

Investigators reverse transcribed all isolated RNA, so they sequenced expressed TCRB transcripts. Repertoires were generated with immunoSEQ multiplex PCR, while TCRdb's copy carries only in-frame clones and drops some. Among 300,000 to 350,000 clones listed, around an eighth were seen once. As for this clone: Its cognate antigen is unknown.

Stem cell-like memory, regulatory, central memory and naive CD4+ cells were sorted via CD45RO/CCR7/CD25/CD127/CD95/CD27. The receptor comes from a woman aged 18-29 years with type 1 diabetes. V usage is TRBV28 and J usage is TRBJ1-1, with D perhaps matching TRBD1 (5 bases). Sequencing input: naive CD4+ T cells from blood. CDR3 residues: CAVPGRGEKENTEAFF. CDR3 nucleotide sequence: TGTGCCGTACCCGGGAGGGGAGAAAAGGAAAACACTGAAGCTTTCTTT.